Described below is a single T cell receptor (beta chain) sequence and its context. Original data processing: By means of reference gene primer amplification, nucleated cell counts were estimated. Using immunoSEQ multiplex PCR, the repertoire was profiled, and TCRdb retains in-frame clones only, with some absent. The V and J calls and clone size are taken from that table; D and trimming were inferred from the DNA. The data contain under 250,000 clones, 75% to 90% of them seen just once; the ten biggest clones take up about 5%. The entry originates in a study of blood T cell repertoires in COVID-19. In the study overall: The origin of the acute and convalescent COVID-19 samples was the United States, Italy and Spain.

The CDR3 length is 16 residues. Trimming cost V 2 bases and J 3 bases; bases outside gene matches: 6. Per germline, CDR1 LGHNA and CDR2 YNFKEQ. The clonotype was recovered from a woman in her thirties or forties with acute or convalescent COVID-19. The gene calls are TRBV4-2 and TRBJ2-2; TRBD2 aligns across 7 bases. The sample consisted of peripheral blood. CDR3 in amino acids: CASSQRGLSDTGELFF. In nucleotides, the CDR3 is TGTGCCAGCAGCCAAAGGGGACTAAGCGACACCGGGGAGCTGTTTTTT.